These T cell receptor beta chains were read from a single sample in a study of T-cell memory formation after mild COVID-19. TCRdb re-analysed the 5' RACE reads in MiXCR, keeping a single row per CDR3 protein. The repertoire has hundreds of thousands of distinct CDR3 sequences, over 15% of them found once; the top ten carry roughly 8.4%. The sample taken for sequencing was PBMCs or a T cell subset sorted from them (not recorded which). The source of these receptors is an adult woman who had mild COVID-19 (a few samples of this study predate the infection). Cell type and time point are not known. CDR3s include the opening cysteine and the closing phenylalanine or tryptophan. Each record gives: J gene, D gene, V gene, clone size, CDR3 DNA, CDR3 protein. The D gene is left open where the match is weak. Size values are once, few and many counts, or a class for expanded clones, and some rows have none.

TRBJ2-5	TRBD2	TRBV7-9	few	TGTGCCAGCAGCCCGAGTGGGGCGTCCAGCGGGGTTACCCAAGAGACCCAGTACTTC	CASSPSGASSGVTQETQYF
TRBJ2-6	TRBD1	TRBV10-3	.	TGTGCCATCAGTGGGGGACAGTTCTCTGGGGCCAACGTCCTGACTTTC	CAISGGQFSGANVLTF
TRBJ2-1	.	TRBV24-1	.	TGTGCCACCAGTGACGAGGACAGAAACAATGAGCAGTTCTTC	CATSDEDRNNEQFF
TRBJ2-3	TRBD2	TRBV6-5	few	TGTGCCAGCAGTTCGACTAGCGGGGGGGTGGATACGCAGTATTTT	CASSSTSGGVDTQYF
TRBJ2-1	.	TRBV3-1	.	TGTGCCAGCAGCCAAGTACCGCCGGGGGGCGCCTACAATGAGCAGTTCTTC	CASSQVPPGGAYNEQFF
TRBJ2-1	.	TRBV5-1	.	TGCGCCAGCAGCTTGTCGGGACAATCCGGCTTCTATGAGCAGTTCTTC	CASSLSGQSGFYEQFF
TRBJ2-1	.	TRBV6-5	.	TGTGCCAGCAGGAGGGAGGCGGGTGAGCAGTTCTTC	CASRREAGEQFF
TRBJ2-7	.	TRBV7-9	many	TGTGCCAGCAGCCCTGGCGGAAGCTCCTACGAGCAGTACTTC	CASSPGGSSYEQYF
TRBJ2-3	TRBD2	TRBV10-2	few	TGCGCCAGCAGTGACCCCTCTGGTAGCGGGGCCACAGATACGCAGTATTTT	CASSDPSGSGATDTQYF
TRBJ2-7	.	TRBV2	few	TGTGCCAGCATGAACGAATGGGGGTCATACGAGCAGTACTTC	CASMNEWGSYEQYF
TRBJ1-2	.	TRBV10-3	.	TGTGCCATCAGGCCGACAGCCCCCTATGGCTACACCTTC	CAIRPTAPYGYTF
TRBJ2-5	TRBD1	TRBV15	.	TGTGCCACCAGCAGAGATCGAGACAGGGCACAAGAGACCCAGTACTTC	CATSRDRDRAQETQYF
TRBJ1-1	.	TRBV7-6	few	TGTGCCAGCAGCTTACTCAGTCTGAACACTGAAGCTTTCTTT	CASSLLSLNTEAFF
TRBJ2-1	.	TRBV19	.	TGTGCCAGTAGTATCTCGCTAGCGAGGAATGAGCAGTTCTTC	CASSISLARNEQFF